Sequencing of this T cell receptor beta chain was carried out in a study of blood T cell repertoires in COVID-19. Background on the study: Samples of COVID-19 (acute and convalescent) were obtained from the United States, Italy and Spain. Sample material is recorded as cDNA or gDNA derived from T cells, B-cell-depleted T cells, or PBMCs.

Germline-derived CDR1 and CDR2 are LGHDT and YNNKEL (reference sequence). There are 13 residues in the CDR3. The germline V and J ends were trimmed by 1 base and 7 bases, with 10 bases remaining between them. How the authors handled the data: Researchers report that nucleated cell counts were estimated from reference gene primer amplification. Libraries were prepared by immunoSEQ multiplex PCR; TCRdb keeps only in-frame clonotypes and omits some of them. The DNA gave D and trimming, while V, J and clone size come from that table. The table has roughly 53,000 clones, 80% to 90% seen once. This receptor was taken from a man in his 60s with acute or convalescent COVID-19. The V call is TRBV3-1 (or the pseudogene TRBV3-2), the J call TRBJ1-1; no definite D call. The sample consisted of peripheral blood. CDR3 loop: CASSQAVPVEAFF. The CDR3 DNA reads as TGTGCCAGCAGCCAAGCTGTGCCAGTTGAAGCTTTCTTT.